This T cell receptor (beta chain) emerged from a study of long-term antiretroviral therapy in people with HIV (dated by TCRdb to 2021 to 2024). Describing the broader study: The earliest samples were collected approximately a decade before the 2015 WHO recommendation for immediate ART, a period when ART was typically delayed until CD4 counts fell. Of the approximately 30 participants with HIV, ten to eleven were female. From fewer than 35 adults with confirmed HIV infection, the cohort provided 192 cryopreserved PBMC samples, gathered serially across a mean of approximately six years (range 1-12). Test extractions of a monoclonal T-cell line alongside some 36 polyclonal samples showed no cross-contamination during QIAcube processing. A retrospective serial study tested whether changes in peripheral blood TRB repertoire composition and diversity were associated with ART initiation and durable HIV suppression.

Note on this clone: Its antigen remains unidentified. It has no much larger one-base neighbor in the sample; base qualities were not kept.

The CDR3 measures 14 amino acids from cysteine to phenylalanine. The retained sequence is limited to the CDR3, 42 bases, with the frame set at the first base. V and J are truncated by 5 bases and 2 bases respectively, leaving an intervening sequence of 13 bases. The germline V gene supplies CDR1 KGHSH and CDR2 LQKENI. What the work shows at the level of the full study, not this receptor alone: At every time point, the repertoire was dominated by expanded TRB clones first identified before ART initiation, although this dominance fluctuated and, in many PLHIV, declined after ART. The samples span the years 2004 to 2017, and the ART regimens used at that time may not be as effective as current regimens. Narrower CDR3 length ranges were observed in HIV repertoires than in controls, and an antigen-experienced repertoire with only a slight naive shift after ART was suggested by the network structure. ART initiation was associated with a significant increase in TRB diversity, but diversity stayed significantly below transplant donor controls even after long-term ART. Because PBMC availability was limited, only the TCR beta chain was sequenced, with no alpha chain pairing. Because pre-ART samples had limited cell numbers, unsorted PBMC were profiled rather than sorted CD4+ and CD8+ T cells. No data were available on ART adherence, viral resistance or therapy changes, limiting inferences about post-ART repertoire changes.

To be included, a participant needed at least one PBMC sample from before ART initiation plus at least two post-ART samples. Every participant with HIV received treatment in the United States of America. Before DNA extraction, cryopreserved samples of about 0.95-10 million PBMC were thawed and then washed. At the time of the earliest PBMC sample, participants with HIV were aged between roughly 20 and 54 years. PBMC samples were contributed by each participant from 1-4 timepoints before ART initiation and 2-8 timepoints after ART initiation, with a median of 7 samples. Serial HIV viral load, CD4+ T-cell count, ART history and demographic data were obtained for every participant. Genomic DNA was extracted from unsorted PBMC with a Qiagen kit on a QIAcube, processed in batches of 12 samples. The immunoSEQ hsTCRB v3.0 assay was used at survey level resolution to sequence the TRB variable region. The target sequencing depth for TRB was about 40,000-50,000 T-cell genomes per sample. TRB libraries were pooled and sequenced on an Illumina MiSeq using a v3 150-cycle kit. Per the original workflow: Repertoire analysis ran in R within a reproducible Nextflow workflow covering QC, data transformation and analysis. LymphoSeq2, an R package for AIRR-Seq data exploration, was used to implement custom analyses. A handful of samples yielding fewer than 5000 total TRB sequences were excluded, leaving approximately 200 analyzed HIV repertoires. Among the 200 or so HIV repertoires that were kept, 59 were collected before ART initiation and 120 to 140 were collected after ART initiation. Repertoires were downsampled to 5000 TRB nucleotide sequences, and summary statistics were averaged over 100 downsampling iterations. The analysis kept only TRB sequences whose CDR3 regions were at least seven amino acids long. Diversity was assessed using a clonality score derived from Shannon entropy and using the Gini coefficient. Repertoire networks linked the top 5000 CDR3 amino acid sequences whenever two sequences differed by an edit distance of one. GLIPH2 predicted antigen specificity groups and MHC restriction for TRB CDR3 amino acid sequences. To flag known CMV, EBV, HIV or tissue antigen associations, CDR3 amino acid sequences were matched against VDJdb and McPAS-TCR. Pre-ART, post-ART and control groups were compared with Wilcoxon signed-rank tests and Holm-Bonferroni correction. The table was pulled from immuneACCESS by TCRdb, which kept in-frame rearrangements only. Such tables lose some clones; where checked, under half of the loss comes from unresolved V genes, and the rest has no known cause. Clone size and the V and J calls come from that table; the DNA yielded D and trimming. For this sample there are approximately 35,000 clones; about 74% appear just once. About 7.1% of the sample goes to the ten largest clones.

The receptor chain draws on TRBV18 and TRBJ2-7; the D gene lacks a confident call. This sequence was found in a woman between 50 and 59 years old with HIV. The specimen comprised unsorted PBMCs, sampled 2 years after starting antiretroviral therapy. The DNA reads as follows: TGTGCCAGCTCAGCCACATTCCCCGCCTACGAGCAGTACTTC. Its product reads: CASSATFPAYEQYF.